This T cell receptor beta chain was sequenced in a study of T cell repertoires in cytomegalovirus infection (dated by TCRdb to about 2019). Regarding the study in general: Donor HLA type was relevant to the analysis, as public TCR beta signatures indicated carriage of CMV infection together with the matching HLA type.

V and J lose 5 bases and 7 bases, and a span of 22 bases separates them. Sequences SGHRS (CDR1) and YFSETQ (CDR2) are obtained from the germline V gene. CDR3 length: 16 amino acids, cysteine to phenylalanine. Only the CDR3 part of the read is kept: 48 bases, read in frame from the first base. These reads were obtained on an Illumina HiSeq 1500. In TCRdb, the public reads were trimmed at Q25 with fastp and aligned with MiXCR, with productive beta chains retained. A single entry per CDR3 protein holds the most common genes and DNA from its merged rows. For this sample the table gives approximately 180,000 distinct CDR3 sequences, of which 15% to 20% were detected only once. Clones ranked in the top ten supply 2.5% to 3% of the sample. What the study reported, not specific to this receptor: In both this cohort and an independent roughly 330-donor cohort, the cumulative frequency of public TCR beta family members distinguished carriers of CMV infection plus the relevant HLA type. The ex vivo response was dominated by HLA-C-restricted CMV-specific TCR beta clonotypes, which also provided the single most frequent clonotype in two of eight donors.

Concerning this clonotype: Its antigen is currently not known. Base-call qualities are not available, and no considerably larger clone is one nucleotide away.

The sequenced sample consisted of PBMCs. The TCR was taken from a human donor in good health (CMV status not recorded). Some clones in this sample may be carry-over from other donors' samples. Recombination linked TRBV5-1 to TRBJ2-1; TRBD1 could be the D gene, as 6 bases match. In nucleotides, the sequence is TGCGCCAGCAGTTCGTTCGTTAGGGGGACGCGAAATGAGCAGTTCTTC. This is translated as CASSSFVRGTRNEQFF.